This record covers a single T cell receptor beta chain. What this receptor recognizes is not known. Per-base quality was not reported, and no clone a single base away is much larger than it. CDR1 and CDR2 (LNHDA, SQIVND) derive from the germline V gene (reference sequence). V drops 8 bases and J drops 1 base, leaving 15 bases in between. Counted from cysteine to phenylalanine, this CDR3 has 15 amino acids. Only the CDR3 DNA is retained, 45 bases long and in frame from the first base. This entry is derived from a study of blood T cell repertoires in COVID-19 (dated by TCRdb to the early 2020s). Concerning the study at large: Samples covering the acute and convalescent phases of COVID-19 were provided by collaborators in the United States, Italy and Spain. The prospective study material was composed of cDNA or gDNA derived from T cells, B-cell-depleted T cells, or PBMCs. Deeply sampled blood TCRbeta repertoires from subjects exposed to, actively infected with, or recovered from COVID-19 were included in the dataset. The repertoires were made available in a free public database intended to serve as a resource for research on the immune response to SARS-CoV-2. The samples were drawn from the first 160 participants of the ongoing ImmuneRACE study and from 950 to 1,500 subjects provided by 6 global collaborators. Nearly every sample came with metadata listing a de-identified subject ID, COVID-19 status, age in years and sex. Where HLA class I and class II types were available, the types were taken from metadata supplied by the sample provider, not from assay-based typing.

The immunoSEQ Assay, a bias-controlled multiplex PCR, was used to amplify TCRbeta CDR3 regions from genomic DNA. On the authors' methods: The number of nucleated cells in each sample was estimated by amplification of reference gene primers within the assay. Sequence reads were collapsed and filtered to measure the absolute abundance of every unique TCRbeta CDR3 rearrangement. For each sample, productive Simpson clonality was calculated as the square root of Simpson's diversity index across productive rearrangements. As stored in TCRdb, this immuneACCESS dataset retains in-frame rearrangements with V and J assigned. A fraction of the clones does not appear; measured against another copy, unresolved V genes explain less than half of the discrepancy, and the remainder lacks a known reason. The D gene and trimming were derived from the DNA, and the V and J assignments and clone size from that table. This sample has around 150,000 clones in its table, and over 80% of those were observed once. Jointly, the top ten make up 3% to 4.5% of the sample.

Samples from volunteer blood donors who had recovered from COVID-19 were contributed by a second Seattle source. Each collaborating institution followed its own protocols to collect whole blood in K2EDTA tubes. For TCRbeta analysis, collaborators shipped samples in one of three forms: frozen whole blood, isolated PBMCs, or DNA extracted from either of those sample types. The paper's findings and limits, for the study overall: Clinical and demographic metadata were provided uncurated, with the amount varying by source and participant.

The sequence came from a woman in her sixties who had recovered from COVID-19. Material: peripheral blood. The chain links TRBV19 with TRBJ1-5; the D gene assignment is ambiguous. The base sequence is TGTGCCAGTCGTGCGGGGTATGGGAGCAATCAGCCCCAGCATTTT. Its protein reads: CASRAGYGSNQPQHF.